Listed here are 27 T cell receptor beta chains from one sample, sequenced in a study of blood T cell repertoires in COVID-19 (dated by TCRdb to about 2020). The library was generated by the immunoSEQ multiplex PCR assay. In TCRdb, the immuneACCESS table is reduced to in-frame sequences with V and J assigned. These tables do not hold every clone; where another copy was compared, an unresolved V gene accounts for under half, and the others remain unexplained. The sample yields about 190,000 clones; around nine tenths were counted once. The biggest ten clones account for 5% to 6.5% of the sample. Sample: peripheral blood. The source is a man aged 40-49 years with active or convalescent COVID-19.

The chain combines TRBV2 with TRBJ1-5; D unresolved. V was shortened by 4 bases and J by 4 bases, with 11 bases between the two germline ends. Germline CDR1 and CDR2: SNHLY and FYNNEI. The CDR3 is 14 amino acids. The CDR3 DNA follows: TGTGCCAGCAGTGCCACCGCCGGGAATCAGCCCCAGCATTTT. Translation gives CASSATAGNQPQHF. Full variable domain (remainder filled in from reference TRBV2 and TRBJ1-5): EPEVTQTPSHQVTQMGQEVILRCVPISNHLYFYWYRQILGQKVEFLVSFYNNEISEKSEIFDDQFSVERPDGSNFTLKIRSTKLEDSAMYFCASSATAGNQPQHFGDGTRLSIL.

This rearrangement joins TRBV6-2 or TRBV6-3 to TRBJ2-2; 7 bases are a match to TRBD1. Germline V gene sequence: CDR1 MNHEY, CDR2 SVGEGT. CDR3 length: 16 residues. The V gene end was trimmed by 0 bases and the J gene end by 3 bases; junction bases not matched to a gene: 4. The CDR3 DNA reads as TGTGCCAGCAGTTACTCAAGGGGGCTTGACACCGGGGAGCTGTTTTTT. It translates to CASSYSRGLDTGELFF.

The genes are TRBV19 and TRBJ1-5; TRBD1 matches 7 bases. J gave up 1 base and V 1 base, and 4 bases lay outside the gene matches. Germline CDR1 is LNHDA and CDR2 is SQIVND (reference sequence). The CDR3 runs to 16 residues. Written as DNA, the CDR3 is TGTGCCAGTAGTATAGGGACAGGTGAAAGCAATCAGCCCCAGCATTTT. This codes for CASSIGTGESNQPQHF.

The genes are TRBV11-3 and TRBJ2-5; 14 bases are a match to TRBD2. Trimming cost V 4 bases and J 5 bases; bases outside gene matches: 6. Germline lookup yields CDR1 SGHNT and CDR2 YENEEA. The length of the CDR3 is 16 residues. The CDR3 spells CASSSGLAGVVETQYF. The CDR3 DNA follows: TGTGCCAGCAGCTCGGGACTAGCGGGAGTGGTCGAGACCCAGTACTTC.

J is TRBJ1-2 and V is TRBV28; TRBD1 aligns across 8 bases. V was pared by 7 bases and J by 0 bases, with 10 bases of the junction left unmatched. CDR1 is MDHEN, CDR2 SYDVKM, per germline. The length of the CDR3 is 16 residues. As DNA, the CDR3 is TGTGCCAGCAACAGCGGACAGGGAGCTCCTAACTATGGCTACACCTTC. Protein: CASNSGQGAPNYGYTF.

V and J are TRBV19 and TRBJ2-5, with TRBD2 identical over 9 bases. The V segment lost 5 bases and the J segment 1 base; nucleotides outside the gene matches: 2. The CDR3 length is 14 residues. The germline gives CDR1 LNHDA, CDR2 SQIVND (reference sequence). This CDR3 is CASSLTSGQETQYF. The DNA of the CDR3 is TGTGCCAGTAGTCTGACTAGCGGCCAAGAGACCCAGTACTTC.

The CDR3, as DNA: TGCGCCAGCAGCCAAGCCGGGGTACGGGATGGCTACACCTTC. Its translation is CASSQAGVRDGYTF. J is TRBJ1-2 and V is TRBV4-1; D ambiguous. From germline, CDR1 is MGHRA and CDR2 YSYEKL. V gave up 1 base and J gave up 6 bases, with 12 bases separating them. The CDR3 spans 14 residues.

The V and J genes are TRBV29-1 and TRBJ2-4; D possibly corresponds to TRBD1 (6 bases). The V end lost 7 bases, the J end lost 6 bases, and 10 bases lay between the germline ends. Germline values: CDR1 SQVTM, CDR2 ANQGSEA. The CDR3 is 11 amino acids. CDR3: CSGQQGNIQYF. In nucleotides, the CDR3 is TGCAGCGGACAACAGGGAAACATTCAGTACTTC.

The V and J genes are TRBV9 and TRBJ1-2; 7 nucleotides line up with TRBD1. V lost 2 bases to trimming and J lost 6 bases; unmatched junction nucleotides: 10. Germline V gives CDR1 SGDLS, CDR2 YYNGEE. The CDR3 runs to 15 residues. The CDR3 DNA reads TGTGCCAGCAGCGTGTCACAGGGGACGCCCAATGGCTACACCTTC. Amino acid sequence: CASSVSQGTPNGYTF. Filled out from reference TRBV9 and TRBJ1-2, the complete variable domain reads DSGVTQTPKHLITATGQRVTLRCSPRSGDLSVYWYQQSLDQGLQFLIQYYNGEERAKGNILERFSAQQFPDLHSELNLSSLELGDSALYFCASSVSQGTPNGYTFGSGTRLTVV.

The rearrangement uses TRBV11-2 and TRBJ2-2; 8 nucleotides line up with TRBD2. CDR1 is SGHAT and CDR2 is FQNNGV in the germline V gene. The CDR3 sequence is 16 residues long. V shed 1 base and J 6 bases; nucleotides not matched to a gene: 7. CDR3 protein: CASSLGGSGIAGELFF. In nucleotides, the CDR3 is TGTGCCAGCAGCTTAGGAGGTAGCGGGATCGCCGGGGAGCTGTTTTTT. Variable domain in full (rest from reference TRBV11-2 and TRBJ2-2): EAGVAQSPRYKIIEKRQSVAFWCNPISGHATLYWYQQILGQGPKLLIQFQNNGVVDDSQLPKDRFSAERLKGVDSTLKIQPAKLEDSAVYLCASSLGGSGIAGELFFGEGSRLTVL.

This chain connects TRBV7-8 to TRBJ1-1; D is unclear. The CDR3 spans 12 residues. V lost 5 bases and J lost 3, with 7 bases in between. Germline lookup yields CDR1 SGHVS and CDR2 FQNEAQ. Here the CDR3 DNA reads TGTGCCAGCAGCCGCCCGGACACTGAAGCTTTCTTT. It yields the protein CASSRPDTEAFF.

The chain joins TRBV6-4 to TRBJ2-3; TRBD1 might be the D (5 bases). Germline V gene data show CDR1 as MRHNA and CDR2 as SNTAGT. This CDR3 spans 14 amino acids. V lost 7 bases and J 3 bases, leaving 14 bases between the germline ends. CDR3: CASTPDDSTDTQYF. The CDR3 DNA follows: TGTGCCAGCACCCCAGATGACAGTACAGATACGCAGTATTTT.

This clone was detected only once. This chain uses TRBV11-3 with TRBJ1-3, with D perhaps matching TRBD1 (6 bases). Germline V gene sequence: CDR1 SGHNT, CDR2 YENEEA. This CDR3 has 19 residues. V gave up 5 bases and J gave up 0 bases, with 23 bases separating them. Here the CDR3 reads CASSPRGTATVASGNTIYF. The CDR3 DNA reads TGTGCCAGCAGCCCAAGGGGGACCGCGACGGTAGCCTCTGGAAACACCATATATTTT.

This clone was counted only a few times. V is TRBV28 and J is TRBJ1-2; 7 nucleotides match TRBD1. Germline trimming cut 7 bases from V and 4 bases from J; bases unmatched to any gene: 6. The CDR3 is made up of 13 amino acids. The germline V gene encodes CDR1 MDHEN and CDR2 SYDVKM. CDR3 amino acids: CASMGTEAYGYTF. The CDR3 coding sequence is TGTGCCAGCATGGGGACAGAGGCCTATGGCTACACCTTC.

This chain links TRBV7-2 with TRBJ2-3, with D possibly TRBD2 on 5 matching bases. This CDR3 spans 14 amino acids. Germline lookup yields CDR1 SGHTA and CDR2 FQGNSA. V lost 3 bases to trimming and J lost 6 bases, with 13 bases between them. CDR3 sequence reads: CASSLSYRRDTQYF. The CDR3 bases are TGTGCCAGCAGCTTGAGTTATCGGAGGGATACGCAGTATTTT.

CDR3: CASSLARGLPYEQYF. The CDR3 nucleotides are TGTGCCAGCAGCTTAGCGCGGGGGCTACCCTACGAGCAGTACTTC. The chain is built from TRBV7-2 and TRBJ2-7, with D possibly TRBD2 on 7 matching bases. The CDR3 extends over 15 amino acids. Germline-derived CDR1 and CDR2 are SGHTA and FQGNSA. Trimming left V 0 bases short and J 2 bases short, with 11 bases between.

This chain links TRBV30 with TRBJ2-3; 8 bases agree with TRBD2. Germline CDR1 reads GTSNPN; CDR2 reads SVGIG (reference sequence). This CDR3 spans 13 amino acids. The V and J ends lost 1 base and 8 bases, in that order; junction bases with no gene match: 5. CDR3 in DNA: TGTGCCTGGAGTGACGGGAGGGCCGGTACGCAGTATTTT. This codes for CAWSDGRAGTQYF.

CDR3 loop: CASSYSGAVEAFF. The CDR3 bases are TGTGCCAGCAGTTACTCTGGGGCCGTTGAAGCTTTCTTT. The genes are TRBV6-6 and TRBJ1-1, with D perhaps TRBD1 (5 bases). Germline values: CDR1 MNHNY, CDR2 SVGAGI (reference sequence). This CDR3 comprises 13 residues. V was pared by 0 bases and J by 7 bases, with 9 bases between.

The CDR3 DNA is TGTGCCAGCAGTGAGCCGGTGGCGGGAAGAGCTGAAGCTTTCTTT. Translation gives CASSEPVAGRAEAFF. V usage is TRBV25-1 and J usage is TRBJ1-1; D unclear. Trimming removed 3 bases from V and 6 bases from J, with 17 bases in between. Germline V gives CDR1 MGHDK, CDR2 SYGVNS. CDR3 length equals 15 residues.

CDR3 protein: CSVVMTGGEDYGYTF. Written as DNA, the CDR3 is TGCAGCGTTGTGATGACAGGGGGCGAGGACTATGGCTACACCTTC. V gene TRBV29-1 combines with J gene TRBJ1-2; TRBD1 matches at 10 bases. V was clipped by 4 bases and J by 3 bases; unmatched bases: 8. Germline CDR1 is SQVTM and CDR2 is ANQGSEA. This CDR3 is built from 15 residues. Drawing the rest from reference TRBV29-1 and TRBJ1-2, the complete variable domain is SAVISQKPSRDICQRGTSLTIQCQVDSQVTMMFWYRQQPGQSLTLIATANQGSEATYESGFVIDKFPISRPNLTFSTLTVSNMSPEDSSIYLCSVVMTGGEDYGYTFGSGTRLTVV.

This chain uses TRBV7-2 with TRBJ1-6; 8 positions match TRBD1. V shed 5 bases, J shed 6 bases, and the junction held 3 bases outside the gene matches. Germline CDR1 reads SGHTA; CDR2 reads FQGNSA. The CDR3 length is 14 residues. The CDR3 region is CASSRDRINSPLHF. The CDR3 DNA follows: TGTGCCAGCAGCCGGGACAGGATTAATTCACCCCTCCACTTT.

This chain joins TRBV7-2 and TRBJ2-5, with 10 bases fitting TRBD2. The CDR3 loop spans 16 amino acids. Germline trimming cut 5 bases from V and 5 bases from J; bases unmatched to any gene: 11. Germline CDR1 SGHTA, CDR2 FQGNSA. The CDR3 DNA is TGTGCCAGCAGCCGTAGCGGGAGGTCTGGGTGGGAGACCCAGTACTTC. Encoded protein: CASSRSGRSGWETQYF. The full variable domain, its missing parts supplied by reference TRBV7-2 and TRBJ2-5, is GAGVSQSPSNKVTEKGKDVELRCDPISGHTALYWYRQSLGQGLEFLIYFQGNSAPDKSGLPSDRFSAERTGGSVSTLTIQRTQQEDSAVYLCASSRSGRSGWETQYFGPGTRLLVL.

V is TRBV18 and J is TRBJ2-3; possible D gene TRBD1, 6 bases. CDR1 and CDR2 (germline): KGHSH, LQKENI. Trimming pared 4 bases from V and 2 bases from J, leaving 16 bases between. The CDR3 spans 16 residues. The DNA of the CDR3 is TGTGCCAGCTCACACCGAGTTACAGGGTTCACAGATACGCAGTATTTT. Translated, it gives CASSHRVTGFTDTQYF.

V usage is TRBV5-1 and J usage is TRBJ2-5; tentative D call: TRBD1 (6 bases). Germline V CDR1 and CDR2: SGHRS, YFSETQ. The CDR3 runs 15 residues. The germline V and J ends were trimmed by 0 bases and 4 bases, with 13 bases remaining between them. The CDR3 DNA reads TGCGCCAGCAGCTTGGGAGGGGGATTGGGAGAGACCCAGTACTTC. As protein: CASSLGGGLGETQYF.

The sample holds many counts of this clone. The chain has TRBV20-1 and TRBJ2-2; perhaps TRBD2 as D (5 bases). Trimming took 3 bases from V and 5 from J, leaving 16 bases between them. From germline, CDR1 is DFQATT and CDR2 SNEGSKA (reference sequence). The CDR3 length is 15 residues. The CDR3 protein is CSASDPRERTGELFF. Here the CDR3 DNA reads TGCAGTGCTAGTGATCCGAGGGAGCGGACCGGGGAGCTGTTTTTT.

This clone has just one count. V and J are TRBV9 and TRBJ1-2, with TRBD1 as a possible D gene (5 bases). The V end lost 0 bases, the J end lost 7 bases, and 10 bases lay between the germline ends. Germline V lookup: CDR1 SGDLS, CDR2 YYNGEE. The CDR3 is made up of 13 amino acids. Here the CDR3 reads CASSVAGGFGYTF. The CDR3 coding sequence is TGTGCCAGCAGCGTAGCCGGGGGGTTTGGCTACACCTTC.

The CDR3 nucleotides are TGTGCCAGCAGCTTGTTGCACAGGAGTGTGGGGAACCAGCCCCAGCATTTT. Encoded protein: CASSLLHRSVGNQPQHF. J is TRBJ1-5 and V is TRBV7-2; D may be TRBD1 (5 bases). Germline V gene lookup returns CDR1 SGHTA and CDR2 FQGNSA. Trimming took 3 bases from V and 7 from J, leaving 22 bases between them. CDR3 length: 17 amino acids.